Listed here are 15 T cell receptor beta chains from one sample, sequenced in a study of control samples from healthy donors and cancer patients. Generated by immunoSEQ multiplex PCR, the TCRdb table keeps only in-frame clones and is missing some. The repertoire holds some 140,000 clones, with 90% to 95% as singletons. The source material was PBMCs. The source is a man aged 55-75 years with colorectal cancer.

The chain joins TRBV5-1 to TRBJ1-5; TRBD1 matches 9 bases. The CDR3 spans 15 residues. J gave up 1 base and V 4 bases, and 3 bases lay outside the gene matches. Germline V gene sequence: CDR1 SGHRS, CDR2 YFSETQ. For the CDR3, the DNA is TGCGCCAGCAGCACCGGGACAGGGAGCAATCAGCCCCAGCATTTT. Amino acid sequence: CASSTGTGSNQPQHF.

V and J are TRBV5-5 and TRBJ2-5; no definite D call. CDR1 is SGHKS, CDR2 YYEKEE, per germline (reference sequence). This CDR3 is built from 13 residues. The V and J ends lost 1 base and 7 bases respectively, with 11 bases between them. The CDR3 region is CASSLTEPGTQYF. CDR3 in DNA: TGTGCCAGCAGCTTGACCGAGCCAGGGACCCAGTACTTC.

The chain has TRBV11-2 and TRBJ2-2, with 10 bases matching TRBD2. CDR3 size: 17 residues. The V and J ends lost 0 bases and 4 bases, in that order; junction bases with no gene match: 5. Germline CDR1 and CDR2: SGHAT and FQNNGV. The CDR3 protein is CASSLEVSGGFTGELFF. The CDR3 bases are TGTGCCAGCAGCTTAGAAGTTAGCGGGGGGTTCACCGGGGAGCTGTTTTTT.

The chain employs TRBV19 and TRBJ2-3; D is possibly TRBD1 or TRBD2 (5 bases each). Germline CDR1 LNHDA, CDR2 SQIVND (reference sequence). The CDR3 is made up of 13 amino acids. The V gene lost 5 bases and the J gene lost 0 bases, with 6 bases spanning the gap. CDR3 protein: CASSGGSTDTQYF. The CDR3 DNA follows: TGTGCCAGTAGTGGGGGAAGCACAGATACGCAGTATTTT.

V and J are TRBV9 and TRBJ1-1, with 10 bases matching TRBD1. Germline loops: CDR1 SGDLS, CDR2 YYNGEE. This CDR3 comprises 17 residues. With 0 bases clipped from V and 5 bases from J, the junction kept 10 bases outside the gene matches. DNA for the CDR3: TGTGCCAGCAGCGTAGCAACCGGAGACAGGGGGCCTACTGAAGCTTTCTTT. Encoded protein: CASSVATGDRGPTEAFF.

V gene TRBV18 combines with J gene TRBJ1-1; no firm D call. The CDR3 sequence is 13 residues long. CDR1 is KGHSH, CDR2 LQKENI, per germline. The germline V and J ends were trimmed by 2 bases and 1 base, with 5 bases remaining between them. The CDR3 here is CASSPNQNTEAFF. DNA for the CDR3: TGTGCCAGCTCACCAAACCAGAACACTGAAGCTTTCTTT.

This chain connects TRBV10-1 to TRBJ2-7; 10 bases are shared with TRBD2. Germline trimming cut 5 bases from V and 2 bases from J; bases unmatched to any gene: 3. The CDR3 covers 14 residues. Germline V CDR1 and CDR2: WNHNN, SYGVQD (reference sequence). The CDR3: CASSPAGGPYEQYF. The DNA for the CDR3 is TGCGCCAGCAGTCCAGCGGGGGGGCCCTACGAGCAGTACTTC.

The chain links TRBV28 to TRBJ1-2, with 12 bases that match TRBD1. Germline CDR1 MDHEN, CDR2 SYDVKM. CDR3 length: 15 amino acids. Trimming took 5 bases from V and 6 from J; bases not matched to a gene: 7. The CDR3 region is CASSPLGTGGHGYTF. Written as DNA, the CDR3 is TGTGCCAGCAGTCCCCTAGGGACAGGGGGCCATGGCTACACCTTC.

V usage is TRBV6-5 and J usage is TRBJ2-1, with no clear D. V was pared by 3 bases and J by 8 bases, with 11 bases between. CDR3 length equals 13 residues. Germline lookup yields CDR1 MNHEY and CDR2 SVGAGI. As DNA, the CDR3 is TGTGCCAGCAGTTATCGAGCTGGGCATGAGCAGTTCTTC. It encodes CASSYRAGHEQFF.

In this sample, this clone turned up once. The chain employs TRBV3-1 (or the pseudogene TRBV3-2) and TRBJ2-2; 9 bases agree with TRBD2. The CDR3 is made up of 16 amino acids. Looked up from germline, CDR1 is LGHDT and CDR2 is YNNKEL (reference sequence). The ends lost 4 bases at V and 1 base at J; junction bases unmatched: 4. CDR3 protein: CASSPQLAGNTGELFF. The CDR3 bases are TGTGCCAGCAGCCCCCAACTAGCGGGGAACACCGGGGAGCTGTTTTTT.

The chain couples TRBV12-3 or TRBV12-4 to TRBJ1-2; TRBD1 matches 7 bases. V was pared by 4 bases and J by 5 bases, with 1 base of the junction left unmatched. The CDR3 runs 12 residues. DNA of the CDR3: TGTGCCAGCAGTTCGACAGGGTATGGCTACACCTTC. Translating gives CASSSTGYGYTF.

The chain links TRBV5-4 to TRBJ2-1; 9 nucleotides align to TRBD2. With V trimmed by 0 bases and J by 5 bases, 6 bases remained unmatched. Germline V CDR1 and CDR2: SGHNT, YYREEE (reference sequence). The CDR3 length is 16 residues. CDR3 sequence: CASSLALAGFDNEQFF. The CDR3 coding sequence is TGTGCCAGCAGCTTGGCGCTAGCGGGGTTCGACAATGAGCAGTTCTTC.

The genes are TRBV27 and TRBJ2-1; 8 positions match TRBD2. The V gene end was trimmed by 6 bases and the J gene end by 0 bases; junction bases not matched to a gene: 1. The germline CDR1 and CDR2 sequences are MNHEY and SMNVEV (reference sequence). This CDR3 spans 14 amino acids. CDR3 loop: CASSRGGSYNEQFF. The CDR3 nucleotides are TGTGCCAGCAGCCGGGGGGGCTCCTACAATGAGCAGTTCTTC.

The chain is built from TRBV5-1 and TRBJ1-6, with D hard to call. The germline V gene encodes CDR1 SGHRS and CDR2 YFSETQ. This CDR3 is 16 amino acids long. V was trimmed by 4 bases and J by 4 bases, leaving 15 bases between them. CDR3 region: CASSPDRRAYNSPLHF. CDR3 bases: TGCGCCAGCAGCCCAGACCGGAGAGCTTATAATTCACCCCTCCACTTT.

This chain uses TRBV7-6 with TRBJ1-3, with 7 bases matching TRBD1. The germline CDR1 and CDR2 sequences are SGHVS and FNYEAQ. The ends lost 5 bases at V and 4 bases at J; junction bases unmatched: 8. There are 15 residues in the CDR3. CDR3 amino acids: CASSQGDSGGNTIYF. Here the CDR3 DNA reads TGTGCCAGCAGCCAGGGGGACAGCGGCGGAAACACCATATATTTT.